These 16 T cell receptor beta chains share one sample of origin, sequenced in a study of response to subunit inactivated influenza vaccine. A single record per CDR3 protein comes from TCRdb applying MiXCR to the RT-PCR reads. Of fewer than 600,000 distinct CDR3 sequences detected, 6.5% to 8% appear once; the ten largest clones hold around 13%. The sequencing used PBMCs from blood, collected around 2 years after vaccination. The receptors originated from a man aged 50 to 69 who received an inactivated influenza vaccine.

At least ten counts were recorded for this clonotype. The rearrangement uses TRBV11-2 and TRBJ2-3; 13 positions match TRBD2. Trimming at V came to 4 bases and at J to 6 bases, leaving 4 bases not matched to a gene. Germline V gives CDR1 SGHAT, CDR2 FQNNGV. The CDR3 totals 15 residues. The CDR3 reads CASSWTSGGGDTQYF. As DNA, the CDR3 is TGTGCCAGCAGCTGGACTAGCGGGGGCGGGGATACGCAGTATTTT.

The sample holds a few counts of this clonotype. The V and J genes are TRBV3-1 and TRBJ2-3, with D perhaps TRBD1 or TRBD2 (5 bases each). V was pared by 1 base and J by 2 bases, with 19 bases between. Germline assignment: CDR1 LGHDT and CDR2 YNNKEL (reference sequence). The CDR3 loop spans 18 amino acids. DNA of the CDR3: TGTGCCAGCAGCCAAGTGGGGCTAGCAGTTAGCCCCACAGATACGCAGTATTTT. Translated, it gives CASSQVGLAVSPTDTQYF.

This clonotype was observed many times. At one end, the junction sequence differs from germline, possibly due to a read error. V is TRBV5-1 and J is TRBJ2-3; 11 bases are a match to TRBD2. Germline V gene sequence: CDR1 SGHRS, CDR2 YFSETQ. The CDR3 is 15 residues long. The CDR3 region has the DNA TGTGCCAGCAGCCCCGGGACTAGCGGTGCAGATACGCAGTATTTT. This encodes CASSPGTSGADTQYF.

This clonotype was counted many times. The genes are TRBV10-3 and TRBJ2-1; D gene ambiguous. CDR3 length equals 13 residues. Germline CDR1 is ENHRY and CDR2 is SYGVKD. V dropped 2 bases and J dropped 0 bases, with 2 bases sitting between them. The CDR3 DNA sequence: TGTGCCATCAGTGAGGGCTCCTACAATGAGCAGTTCTTC. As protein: CAISEGSYNEQFF.

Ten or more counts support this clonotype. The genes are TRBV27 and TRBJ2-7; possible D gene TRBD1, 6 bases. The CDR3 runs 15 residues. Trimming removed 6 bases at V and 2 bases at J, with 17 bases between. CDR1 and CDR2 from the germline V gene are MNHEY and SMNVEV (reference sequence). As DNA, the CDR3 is TGTGCCAGCAGAGACTTAGGACAGAACCCCTACGAGCAGTACTTC. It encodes CASRDLGQNPYEQYF.

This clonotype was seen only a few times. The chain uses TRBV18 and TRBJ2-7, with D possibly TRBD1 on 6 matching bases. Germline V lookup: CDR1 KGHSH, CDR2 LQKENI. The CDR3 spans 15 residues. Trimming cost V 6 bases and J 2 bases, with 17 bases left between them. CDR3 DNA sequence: TGTGCCAGCTCCGAAGGTCAGGGGTCCCCCTACGAGCAGTACTTC. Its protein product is CASSEGQGSPYEQYF.

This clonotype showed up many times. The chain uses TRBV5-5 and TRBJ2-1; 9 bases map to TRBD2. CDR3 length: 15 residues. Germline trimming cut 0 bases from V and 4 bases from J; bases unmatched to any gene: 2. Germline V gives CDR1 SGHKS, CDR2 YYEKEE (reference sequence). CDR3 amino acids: CASSLGLAEYNEQFF. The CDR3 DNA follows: TGTGCCAGCAGCTTGGGACTAGCGGAATACAATGAGCAGTTCTTC. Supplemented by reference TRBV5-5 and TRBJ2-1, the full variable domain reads DAGVTQSPTHLIKTRGQQVTLRCSPISGHKSVSWYQQVLGQGPQFIFQYYEKEERGRGNFPDRFSARQFPNYSSELNVNALLLGDSALYLCASSLGLAEYNEQFFGPGTRLTVL.

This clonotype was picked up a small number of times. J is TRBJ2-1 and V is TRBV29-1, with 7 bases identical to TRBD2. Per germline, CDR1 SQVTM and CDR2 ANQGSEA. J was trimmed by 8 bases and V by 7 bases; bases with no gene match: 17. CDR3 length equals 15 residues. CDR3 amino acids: CSAGPRLAPGHEQFF. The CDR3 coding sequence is TGCAGCGCCGGACCTCGACTAGCTCCTGGGCATGAGCAGTTCTTC.

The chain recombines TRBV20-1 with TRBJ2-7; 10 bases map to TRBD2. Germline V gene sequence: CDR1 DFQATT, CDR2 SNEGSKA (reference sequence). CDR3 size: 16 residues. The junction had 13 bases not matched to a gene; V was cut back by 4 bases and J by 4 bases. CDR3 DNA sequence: TGCAGTGCTAACTCCCTCAGCGGGAGGGCTTTATACGAGCAGTACTTC. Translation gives CSANSLSGRALYEQYF.

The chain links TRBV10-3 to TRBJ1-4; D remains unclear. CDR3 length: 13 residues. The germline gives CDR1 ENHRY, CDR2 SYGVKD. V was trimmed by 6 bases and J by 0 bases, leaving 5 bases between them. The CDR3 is CAIRGSTNEKLFF. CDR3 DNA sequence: TGTGCCATCAGGGGGTCAACTAATGAAAAACTGTTTTTT.

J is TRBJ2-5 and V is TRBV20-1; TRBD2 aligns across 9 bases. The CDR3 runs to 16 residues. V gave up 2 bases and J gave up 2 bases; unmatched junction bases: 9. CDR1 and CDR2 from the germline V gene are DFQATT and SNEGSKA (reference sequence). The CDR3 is CSARPLLAGTQETQYF. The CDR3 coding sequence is TGCAGTGCTAGACCCCTCCTAGCGGGAACACAAGAGACCCAGTACTTC.

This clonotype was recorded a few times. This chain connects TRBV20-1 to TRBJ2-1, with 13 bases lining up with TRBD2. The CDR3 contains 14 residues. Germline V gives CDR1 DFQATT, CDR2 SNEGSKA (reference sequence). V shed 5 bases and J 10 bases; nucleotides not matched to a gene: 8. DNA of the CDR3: TGCAGTGCTCGTCGGACTAGCGGGGGAATCGAGCAGTTCTTC. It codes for CSARRTSGGIEQFF.

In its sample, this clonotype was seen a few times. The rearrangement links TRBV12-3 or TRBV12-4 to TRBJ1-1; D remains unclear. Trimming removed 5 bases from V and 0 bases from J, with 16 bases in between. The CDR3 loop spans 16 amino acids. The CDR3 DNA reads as TGTGCCAGCAGTCCGTCGCTCGGGCAGCTGAACACTGAAGCTTTCTTT. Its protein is CASSPSLGQLNTEAFF.

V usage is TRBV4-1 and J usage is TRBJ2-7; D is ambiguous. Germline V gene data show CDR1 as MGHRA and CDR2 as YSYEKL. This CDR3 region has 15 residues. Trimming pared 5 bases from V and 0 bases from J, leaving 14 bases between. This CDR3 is CASSVGKGTSYEQYF. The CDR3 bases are TGCGCCAGCAGCGTTGGGAAGGGCACCTCCTACGAGCAGTACTTC.

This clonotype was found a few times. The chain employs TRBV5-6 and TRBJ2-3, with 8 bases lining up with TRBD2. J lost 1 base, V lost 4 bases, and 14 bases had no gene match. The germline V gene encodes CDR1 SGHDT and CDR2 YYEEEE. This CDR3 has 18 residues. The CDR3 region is CASSTVAGFAPGTDTQYF. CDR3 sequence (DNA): TGTGCCAGCAGCACAGTAGCGGGATTCGCCCCCGGCACAGATACGCAGTATTTT. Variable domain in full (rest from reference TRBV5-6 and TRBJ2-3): DAGVTQSPTHLIKTRGQQVTLRCSPKSGHDTVSWYQQALGQGPQFIFQYYEEEERQRGNFPDRFSGHQFPNYSSELNVNALLLGDSALYLCASSTVAGFAPGTDTQYFGPGTRLTVL.

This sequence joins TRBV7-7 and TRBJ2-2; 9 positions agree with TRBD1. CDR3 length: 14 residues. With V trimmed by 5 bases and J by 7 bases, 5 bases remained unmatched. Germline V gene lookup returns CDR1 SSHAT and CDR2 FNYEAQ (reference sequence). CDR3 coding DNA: TGTGCCAGCAGCCAGGACAGGGGACACGGGGAGCTGTTTTTT. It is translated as CASSQDRGHGELFF.